Presented here are 2 T cell receptor beta chains from one specimen sequenced in a study of blood T cell repertoires in COVID-19. Profiling relied on immunoSEQ multiplex PCR, and the TCRdb table lists in-frame clones only, not all of them. The sample consists of around 250,000 clones, approximately 91% of them appearing once. Sequencing input: peripheral blood. Every receptor here comes from a woman aged 40 to 55 who had recovered from COVID-19.

The CDR3 region is CASSIGHSGRADTQYF. Written as DNA, the CDR3 is TGTGCCAGTAGTATAGGACATTCCGGGCGGGCAGATACGCAGTATTTT. The genes are TRBV19 and TRBJ2-3; tentatively, D is TRBD2 (5 bases). CDR1 and CDR2 from the germline V gene are LNHDA and SQIVND (reference sequence). The ends were cut back, 1 base at V and 4 bases at J, with 15 bases in the middle. The CDR3 has 16 amino acids.

The chain links TRBV7-3 to TRBJ2-3, with 9 bases aligning to TRBD1. CDR3 length equals 15 residues. Trimming removed 0 bases from V and 5 bases from J; junction bases left unmatched: 3. The germline V gene has CDR1 SGHTA and CDR2 FQGTGA. CDR3 in amino acids: CASSLTGQGLDTQYF. CDR3 in DNA: TGTGCCAGCAGCTTAACGGGACAGGGTTTAGATACGCAGTATTTT.